The rows below give T cell receptor beta chains drawn from one sample of a study of Ad26.COV2.S vaccination and SARS-CoV-2 variants. TCRdb's copy holds only in-frame clones and misses some; the assay was immunoSEQ multiplex PCR. The sample has approximately 480,000 clones; roughly 89% are singletons. The input for sequencing was peripheral blood, taken in a trial of Ad26.COV2.S vaccine versus placebo. Receptors originate from a person aged 18-60 years who received the Ad26.COV2.S COVID-19 vaccine or a placebo. Each CDR3 is given without its conserved first and last residue. The D gene is left open where the match is weak.

d_gene,len,v_gene,j_gene,CDR3aa
TRBD2,14,TRBV7-6,TRBJ2-5,ASSLGSSGRQETQY
.,13,TRBV5-1,TRBJ1-5,ASSLGAGVGQPQH
.,13,TRBV4-1,TRBJ1-6,ASSQAMLGNSPLH
.,10,TRBV25-1,TRBJ1-2,ASSEANRVYT
TRBD2,16,TRBV11-2,TRBJ2-1,ASSLGLAGGVSYNEQF
.,10,TRBV7-9,TRBJ2-7,ASSLTLGEQY
.,11,TRBV4-2,TRBJ1-2,ASSQERQDGYT
.,13,TRBV5-1,TRBJ1-3,ASSPFLGSGNTIY
TRBD1,11,TRBV19,TRBJ1-2,ASSTGQGDGYT
TRBD1,11,TRBV4-1,TRBJ2-2,ASSQTGVGELF
.,13,TRBV28,TRBJ1-2,ASSLLGSHNYGYT
TRBD2,13,TRBV7-9,TRBJ2-5,ASSLSLAGIETQY
.,11,TRBV28,TRBJ2-1,ASSLLQGYEQF
TRBD1,13,TRBV13,TRBJ2-1,ASSLERTGDNEQF
.,15,TRBV19,TRBJ1-1,ASSISVAGTTNTEAF
.,12,TRBV20-1,TRBJ2-2,SASRQTNTGELF
.,16,TRBV12-2,TRBJ1-2,ASRLATTPGQNIYGYT
TRBD1,11,TRBV29-1,TRBJ1-3,SVGTGSGNTIY
TRBD2,13,TRBV3-1/TRBV3-2,TRBJ2-7,ASSPWGSGSHEQY
TRBD1,13,TRBV19,TRBJ1-6,ASSGTGAYNSPLH
.,11,TRBV6-5,TRBJ2-1,ASRAGESKKQF
TRBD2,11,TRBV19,TRBJ2-1,ASSTTSGNEQF
.,11,TRBV30,TRBJ2-1,AWTRLTYNEQF
.,10,TRBV27,TRBJ1-5,ASSLGNQPQH
TRBD2,12,TRBV7-8,TRBJ2-1,ASSLGGRVNEQF
TRBD1,15,TRBV28,TRBJ1-6,ASSPNTRQGRNSPLH